The TCR beta chain under discussion was sequenced for a study of blood T cell repertoires in COVID-19. Per germline, CDR1 MDHEN and CDR2 SYDVKM. Losses at the gene ends were 7 bases for V and 2 bases for J; bases not matched to a gene: 8. The CDR3 covers 16 residues. Libraries were prepared by immunoSEQ multiplex PCR; TCRdb keeps only in-frame clonotypes and omits some of them. The repertoire holds about 350,000 clones, roughly 90% seen once, with around 0.92% in the top ten. Sequenced input: PBMCs or T cells enriched from blood (not recorded which). This receptor was taken from a woman aged 30 to 39 who had been exposed to COVID-19. The V call is TRBV28, the J call TRBJ2-3; 11 nucleotides align to TRBD2. The CDR3 reads CASTLGLAEYTDTQYF. For the CDR3, the DNA is TGTGCCAGCACCCTGGGACTAGCGGAATACACAGATACGCAGTATTTT.